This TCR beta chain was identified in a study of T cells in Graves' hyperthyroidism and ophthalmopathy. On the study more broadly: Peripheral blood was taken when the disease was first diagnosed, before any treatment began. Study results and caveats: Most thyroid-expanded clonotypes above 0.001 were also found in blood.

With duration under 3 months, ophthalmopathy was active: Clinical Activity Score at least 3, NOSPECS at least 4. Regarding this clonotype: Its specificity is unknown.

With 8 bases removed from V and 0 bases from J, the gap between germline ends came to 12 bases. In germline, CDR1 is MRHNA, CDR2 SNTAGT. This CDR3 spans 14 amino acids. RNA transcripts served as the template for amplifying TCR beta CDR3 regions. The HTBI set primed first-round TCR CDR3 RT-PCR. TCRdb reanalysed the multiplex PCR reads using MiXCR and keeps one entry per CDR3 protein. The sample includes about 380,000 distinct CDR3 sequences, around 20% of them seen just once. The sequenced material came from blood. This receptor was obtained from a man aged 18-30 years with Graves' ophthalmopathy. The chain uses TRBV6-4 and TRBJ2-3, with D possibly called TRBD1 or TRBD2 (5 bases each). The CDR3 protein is CASHDGASTDTQYF. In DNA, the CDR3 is TGTGCCAGCCACGACGGGGCGAGCACAGATACGCAGTATTTT.